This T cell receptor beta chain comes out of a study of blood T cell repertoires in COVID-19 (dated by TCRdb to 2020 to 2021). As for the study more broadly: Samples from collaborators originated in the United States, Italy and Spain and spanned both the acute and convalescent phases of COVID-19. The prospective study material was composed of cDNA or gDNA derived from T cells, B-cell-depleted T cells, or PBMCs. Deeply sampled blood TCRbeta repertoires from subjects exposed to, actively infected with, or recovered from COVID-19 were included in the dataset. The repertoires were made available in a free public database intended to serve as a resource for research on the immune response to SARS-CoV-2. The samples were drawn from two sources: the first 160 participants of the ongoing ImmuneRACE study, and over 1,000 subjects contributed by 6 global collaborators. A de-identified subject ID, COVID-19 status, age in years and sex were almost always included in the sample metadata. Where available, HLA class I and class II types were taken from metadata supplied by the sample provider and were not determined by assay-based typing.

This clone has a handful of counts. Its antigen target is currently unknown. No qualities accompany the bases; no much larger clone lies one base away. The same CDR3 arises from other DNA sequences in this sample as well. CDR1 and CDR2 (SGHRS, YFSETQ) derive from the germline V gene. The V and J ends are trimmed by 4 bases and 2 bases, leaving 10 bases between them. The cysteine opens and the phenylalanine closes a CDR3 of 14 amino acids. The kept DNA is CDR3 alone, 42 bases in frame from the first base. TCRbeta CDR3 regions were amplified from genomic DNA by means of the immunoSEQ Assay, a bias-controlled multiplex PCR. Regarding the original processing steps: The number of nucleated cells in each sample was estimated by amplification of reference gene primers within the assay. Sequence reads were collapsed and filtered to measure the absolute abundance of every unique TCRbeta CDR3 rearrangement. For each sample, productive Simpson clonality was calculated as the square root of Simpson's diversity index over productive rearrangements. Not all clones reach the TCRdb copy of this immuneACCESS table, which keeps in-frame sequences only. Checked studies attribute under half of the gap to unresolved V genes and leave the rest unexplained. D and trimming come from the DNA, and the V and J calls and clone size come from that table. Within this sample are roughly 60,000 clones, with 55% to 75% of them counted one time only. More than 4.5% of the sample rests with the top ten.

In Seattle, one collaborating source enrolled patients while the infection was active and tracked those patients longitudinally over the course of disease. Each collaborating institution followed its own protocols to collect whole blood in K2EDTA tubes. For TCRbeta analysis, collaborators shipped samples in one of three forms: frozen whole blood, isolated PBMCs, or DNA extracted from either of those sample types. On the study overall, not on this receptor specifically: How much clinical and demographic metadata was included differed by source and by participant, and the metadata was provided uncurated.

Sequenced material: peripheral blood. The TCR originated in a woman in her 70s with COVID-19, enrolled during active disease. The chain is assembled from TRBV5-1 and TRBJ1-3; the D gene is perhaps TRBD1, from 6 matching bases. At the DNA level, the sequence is TGCGCCAGCAGCCTAGGACAGACTGGAAACACCATATATTTT. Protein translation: CASSLGQTGNTIYF.